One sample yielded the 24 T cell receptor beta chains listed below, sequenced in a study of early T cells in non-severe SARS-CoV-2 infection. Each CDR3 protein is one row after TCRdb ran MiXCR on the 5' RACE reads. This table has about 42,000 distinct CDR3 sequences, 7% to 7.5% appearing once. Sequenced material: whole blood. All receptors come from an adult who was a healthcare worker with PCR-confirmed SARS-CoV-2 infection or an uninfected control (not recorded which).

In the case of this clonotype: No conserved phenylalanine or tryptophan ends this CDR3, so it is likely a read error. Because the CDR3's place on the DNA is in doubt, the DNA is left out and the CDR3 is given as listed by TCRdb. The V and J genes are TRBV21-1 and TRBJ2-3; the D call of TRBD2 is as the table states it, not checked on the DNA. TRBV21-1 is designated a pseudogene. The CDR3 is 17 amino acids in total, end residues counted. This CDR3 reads CASSKELAGASTDTQYY.

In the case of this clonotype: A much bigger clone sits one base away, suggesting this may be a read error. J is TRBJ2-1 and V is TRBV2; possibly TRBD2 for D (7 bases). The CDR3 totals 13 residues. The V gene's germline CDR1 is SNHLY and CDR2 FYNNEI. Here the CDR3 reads CVSRWGGANEQFF. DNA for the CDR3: TGTGTCAGCCGCTGGGGGGGGGCGAATGAGCAGTTCTTC.

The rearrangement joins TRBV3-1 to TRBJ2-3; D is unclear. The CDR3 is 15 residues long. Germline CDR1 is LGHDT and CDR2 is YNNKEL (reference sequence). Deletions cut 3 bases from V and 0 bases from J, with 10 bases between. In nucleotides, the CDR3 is TGTGCCAGCAGCCAGACCGTTTGGAGCACAGATACGCAGTATTTT. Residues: CASSQTVWSTDTQYF.

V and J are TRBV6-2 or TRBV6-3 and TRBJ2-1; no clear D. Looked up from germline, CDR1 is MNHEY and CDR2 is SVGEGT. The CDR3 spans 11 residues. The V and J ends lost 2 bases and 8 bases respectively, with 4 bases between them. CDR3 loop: CASSYPDEQFF. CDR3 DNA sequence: TGTGCCAGCAGTTACCCGGATGAGCAGTTCTTC.

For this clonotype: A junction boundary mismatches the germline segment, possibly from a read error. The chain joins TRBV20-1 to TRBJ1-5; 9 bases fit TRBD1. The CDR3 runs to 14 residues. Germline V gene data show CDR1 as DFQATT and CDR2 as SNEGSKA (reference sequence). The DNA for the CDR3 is TGCAGTGCTGGAGACAGGGGGTCGGGTCAGCCCCAGCATTTT. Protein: CSAGDRGSGQPQHF.

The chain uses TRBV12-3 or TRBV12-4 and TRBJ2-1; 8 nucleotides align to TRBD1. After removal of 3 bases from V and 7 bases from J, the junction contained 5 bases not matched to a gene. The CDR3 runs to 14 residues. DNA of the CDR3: TGTGCCAGCAGTTTGGACAGGGCCTGGAATGAGCAGTTCTTC. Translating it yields CASSLDRAWNEQFF.

The CDR3 DNA reads as TGTGCCAGCAGTTCCCAGCGGGGCCACCCCGGGGAGCTGTTTTTT. Protein sequence: CASSSQRGHPGELFF. The V call is TRBV12-3 or TRBV12-4, the J call TRBJ2-2, with 7 bases identical to TRBD2. Trimming at V came to 4 bases and at J to 6 bases, leaving 8 bases not matched to a gene. CDR3 length: 15 residues.

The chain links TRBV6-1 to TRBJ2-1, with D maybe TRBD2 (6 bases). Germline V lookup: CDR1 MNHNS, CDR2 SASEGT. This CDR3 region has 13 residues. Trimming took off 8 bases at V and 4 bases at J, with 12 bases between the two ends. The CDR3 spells CASGGLGYNEQFF. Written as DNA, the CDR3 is TGTGCCAGCGGAGGGCTGGGATACAATGAGCAGTTCTTC.

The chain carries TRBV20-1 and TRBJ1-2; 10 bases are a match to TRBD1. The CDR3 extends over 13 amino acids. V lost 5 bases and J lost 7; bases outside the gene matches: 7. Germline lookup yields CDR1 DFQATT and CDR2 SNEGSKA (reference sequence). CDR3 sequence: CSASTGGESGYTF. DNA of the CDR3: TGCAGTGCTTCGACAGGGGGCGAGTCTGGCTACACCTTC.

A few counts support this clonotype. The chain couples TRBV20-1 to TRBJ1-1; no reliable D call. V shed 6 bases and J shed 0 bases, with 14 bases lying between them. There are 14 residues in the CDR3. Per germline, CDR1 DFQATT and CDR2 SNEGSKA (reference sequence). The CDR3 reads CSAPVGGMNTEAFF. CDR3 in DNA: TGCAGTGCCCCGGTAGGAGGAATGAACACTGAAGCTTTCTTT.

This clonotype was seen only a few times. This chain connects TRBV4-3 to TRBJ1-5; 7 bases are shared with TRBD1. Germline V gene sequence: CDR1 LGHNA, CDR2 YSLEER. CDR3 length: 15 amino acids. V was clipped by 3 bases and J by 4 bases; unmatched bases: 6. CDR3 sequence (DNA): TGCGCCAGCAGCCACGCGACAGGGCCTAATCAGCCCCAGCATTTT. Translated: CASSHATGPNQPQHF.

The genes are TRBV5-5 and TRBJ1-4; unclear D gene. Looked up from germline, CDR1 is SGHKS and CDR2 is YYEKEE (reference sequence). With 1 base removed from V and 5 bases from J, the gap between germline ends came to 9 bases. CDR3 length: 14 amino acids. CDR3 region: CASSLLLLNEKLFF. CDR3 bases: TGTGCCAGCAGCTTGCTTCTCCTAAATGAAAAACTGTTTTTT.

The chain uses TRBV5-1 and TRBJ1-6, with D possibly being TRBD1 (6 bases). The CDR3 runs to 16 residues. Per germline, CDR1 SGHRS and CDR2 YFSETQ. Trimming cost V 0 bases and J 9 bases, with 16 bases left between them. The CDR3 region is CASSLVGTFSSSPLHF. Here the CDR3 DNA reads TGCGCCAGCAGCTTGGTTGGGACATTTTCGAGTTCACCCCTCCACTTT.

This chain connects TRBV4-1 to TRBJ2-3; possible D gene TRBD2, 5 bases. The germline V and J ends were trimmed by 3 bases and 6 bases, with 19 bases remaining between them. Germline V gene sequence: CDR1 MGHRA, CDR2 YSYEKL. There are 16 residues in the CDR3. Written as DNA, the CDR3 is TGCGCCAGCAGCCACCCGGGGAGTCCTATCATCGATACGCAGTATTTT. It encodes CASSHPGSPIIDTQYF.

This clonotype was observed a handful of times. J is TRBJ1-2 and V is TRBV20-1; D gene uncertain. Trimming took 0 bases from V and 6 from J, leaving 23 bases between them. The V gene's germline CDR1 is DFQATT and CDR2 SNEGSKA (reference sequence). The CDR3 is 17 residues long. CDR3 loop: CSARDRGAADQANGYTF. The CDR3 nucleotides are TGCAGTGCTAGAGATCGAGGAGCGGCAGATCAGGCGAATGGCTACACCTTC.

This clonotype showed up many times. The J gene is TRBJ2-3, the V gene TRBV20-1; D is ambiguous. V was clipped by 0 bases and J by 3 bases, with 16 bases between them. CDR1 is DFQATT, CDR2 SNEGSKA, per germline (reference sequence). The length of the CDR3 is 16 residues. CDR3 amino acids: CSARDAQRQPTDTQYF. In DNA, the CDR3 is TGCAGTGCTAGAGATGCCCAGCGCCAACCTACAGATACGCAGTATTTT.

As DNA, the CDR3 is TGTGCCAGCAGCGCCGACAGGGACTACGAGCAGTACTTC. This codes for CASSADRDYEQYF. The chain links TRBV6-6 to TRBJ2-7, with 7 bases matching TRBD1. Looked up from germline, CDR1 is MNHNY and CDR2 is SVGAGI (reference sequence). CDR3 size: 13 residues. V was clipped by 6 bases and J by 3 bases; unmatched bases: 5.

CDR3 in amino acids: CASGSSGNTIYF. CDR3 in DNA: TGTGCCAGCGGGAGCTCTGGAAACACCATATATTTT. The rearrangement links TRBV6-5 to TRBJ1-3, with D hard to call. The CDR3 covers 12 residues. Germline loops: CDR1 MNHEY, CDR2 SVGAGI. Trimming removed 8 bases at V and 0 bases at J, with 5 bases between.

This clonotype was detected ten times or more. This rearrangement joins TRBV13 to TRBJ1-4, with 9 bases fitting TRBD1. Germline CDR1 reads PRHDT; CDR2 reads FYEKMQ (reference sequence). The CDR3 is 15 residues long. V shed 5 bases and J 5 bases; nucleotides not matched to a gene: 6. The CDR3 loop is CASSLGQGRNEKLFF. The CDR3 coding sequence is TGTGCCAGCAGCCTCGGACAGGGGCGAAATGAAAAACTGTTTTTT.

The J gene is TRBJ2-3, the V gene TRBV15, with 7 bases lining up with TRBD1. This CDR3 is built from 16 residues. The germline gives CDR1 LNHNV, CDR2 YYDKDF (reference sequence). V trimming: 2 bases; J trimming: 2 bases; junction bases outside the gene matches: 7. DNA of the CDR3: TGTGCCACCAGCAGAAAAACAGGGGCGAACACAGATACGCAGTATTTT. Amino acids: CATSRKTGANTDTQYF.

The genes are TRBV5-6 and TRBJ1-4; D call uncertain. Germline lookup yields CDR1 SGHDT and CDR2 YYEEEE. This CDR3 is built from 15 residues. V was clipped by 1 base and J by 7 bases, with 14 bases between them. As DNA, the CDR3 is TGTGCCAGCAGCTTGTACGGGGTGATTCGTGAAAAACTGTTTTTT. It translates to CASSLYGVIREKLFF.

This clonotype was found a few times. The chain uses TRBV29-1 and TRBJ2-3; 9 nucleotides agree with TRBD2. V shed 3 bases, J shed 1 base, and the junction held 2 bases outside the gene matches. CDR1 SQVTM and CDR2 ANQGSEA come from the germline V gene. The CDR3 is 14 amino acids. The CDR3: CSVDASGGTDTQYF. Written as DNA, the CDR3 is TGCAGCGTTGACGCTAGCGGGGGCACAGATACGCAGTATTTT.

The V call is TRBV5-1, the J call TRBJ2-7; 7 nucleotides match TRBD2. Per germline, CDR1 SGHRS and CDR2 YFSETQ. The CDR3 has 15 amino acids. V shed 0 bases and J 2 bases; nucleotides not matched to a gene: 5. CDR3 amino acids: CASSLGGSSAYEQYF. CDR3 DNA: TGCGCCAGCAGCTTGGGCGGGAGTTCTGCCTACGAGCAGTACTTC. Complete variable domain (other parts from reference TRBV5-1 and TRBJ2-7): KAGVTQTPRYLIKTRGQQVTLSCSPISGHRSVSWYQQTPGQGLQFLFEYFSETQRNKGNFPGRFSGRQFSNSRSEMNVSTLELGDSALYLCASSLGGSSAYEQYFGPGTRLTVT.

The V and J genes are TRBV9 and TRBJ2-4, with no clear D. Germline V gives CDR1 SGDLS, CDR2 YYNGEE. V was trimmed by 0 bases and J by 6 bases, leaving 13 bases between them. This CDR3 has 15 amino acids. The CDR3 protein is CASSVGEVPGNIQYF. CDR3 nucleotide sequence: TGTGCCAGCAGCGTAGGAGAGGTCCCCGGAAACATTCAGTACTTC.